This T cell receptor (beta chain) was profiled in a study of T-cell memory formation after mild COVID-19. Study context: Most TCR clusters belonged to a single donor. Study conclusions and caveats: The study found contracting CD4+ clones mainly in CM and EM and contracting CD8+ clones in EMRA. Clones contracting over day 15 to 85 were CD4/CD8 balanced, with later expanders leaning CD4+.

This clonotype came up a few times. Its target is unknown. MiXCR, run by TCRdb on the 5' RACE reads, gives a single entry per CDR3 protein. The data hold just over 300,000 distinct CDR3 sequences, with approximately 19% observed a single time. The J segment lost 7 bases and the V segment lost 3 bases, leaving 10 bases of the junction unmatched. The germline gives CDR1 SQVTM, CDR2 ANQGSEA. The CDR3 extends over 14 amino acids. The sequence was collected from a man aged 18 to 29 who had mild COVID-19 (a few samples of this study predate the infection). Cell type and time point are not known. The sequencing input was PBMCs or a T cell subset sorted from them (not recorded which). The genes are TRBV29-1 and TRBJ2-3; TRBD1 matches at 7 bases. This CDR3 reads CSVEATGNENTQYF. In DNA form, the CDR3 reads TGCAGCGTTGAGGCGACAGGGAATGAGAATACGCAGTATTTT.